Below, 32 T cell receptor beta chains from the same sample are listed, as sequenced in a study of CD8 T cells in Susac syndrome. With random hexamers, roughly 0.45 to 1 ug RNA was reverse transcribed. MiXCR, applied by TCRdb to the immunoSEQ multiplex PCR reads, yields one record per CDR3 protein. The table lists some 200,000 distinct CDR3 sequences, around nine tenths of them singletons. The sample consisted of CD8+ T cells from PBMCs. These receptors were obtained from a human donor with multiple sclerosis.

The rearrangement joins TRBV5-1 to TRBJ2-2, with D possibly TRBD2 on 5 matching bases. Germline V gives CDR1 SGHRS, CDR2 YFSETQ. Trimming removed 4 bases at V and 5 bases at J, with 9 bases between. This CDR3 has 13 residues. DNA of the CDR3: TGCGCCAGCAGCGAGGGATGGACCGGGGAGCTGTTTTTT. Translated, it gives CASSEGWTGELFF.

This clonotype was picked up one time. The chain uses TRBV30 and TRBJ1-1; possibly TRBD1 for D (6 bases). The CDR3 has 12 residues. V gave up 1 base and J gave up 6 bases, with 9 bases separating them. Germline CDR1 is GTSNPN and CDR2 is SVGIG (reference sequence). This CDR3 is CAWSEGGPEAFF. The CDR3 nucleotides read TGTGCCTGGAGTGAGGGGGGCCCTGAAGCTTTCTTT.

V and J are TRBV6-6 and TRBJ2-7; D might be TRBD1 or TRBD2, each matching 6 bases. V dropped 6 bases and J dropped 12 bases, with 24 bases sitting between them. The CDR3 consists of 14 residues. The germline gives CDR1 MNHNY, CDR2 SVGAGI (reference sequence). DNA for the CDR3: TGTGCCAGCAGCACGCTGACGGGACTGGGGACACGGTACTTC. Translating gives CASSTLTGLGTRYF.

V usage is TRBV29-1 and J usage is TRBJ1-1; D gene unclear. With 6 bases removed from V and 1 base from J, the gap between germline ends came to 12 bases. The CDR3 extends over 13 amino acids. The germline gives CDR1 SQVTM, CDR2 ANQGSEA. CDR3 sequence (DNA): TGCAGCGTACCCGGATCTGGGAACACTGAAGCTTTCTTT. It codes for CSVPGSGNTEAFF.

The J gene is TRBJ1-5, the V gene TRBV6-6; D might be TRBD1 (5 bases). Trimming pared 3 bases from V and 4 bases from J, leaving 10 bases between. The CDR3 extends over 14 amino acids. Germline loops: CDR1 MNHNY, CDR2 SVGAGI (reference sequence). CDR3 coding DNA: TGTGCCAGCAGTTATGACAGACCAAATCAGCCCCAGCATTTT. Amino acid sequence: CASSYDRPNQPQHF.

V gene TRBV20-1 combines with J gene TRBJ2-5, with D unresolved. V lost 3 bases and J lost 3, with 8 bases in between. CDR1 DFQATT and CDR2 SNEGSKA come from the germline V gene (reference sequence). The CDR3 length is 12 residues. CDR3 protein: CSARWGEETQYF. Written as DNA, the CDR3 is TGCAGTGCTAGGTGGGGTGAAGAGACCCAGTACTTC.

With regard to this clonotype: Germline and junction disagree at one end, which may indicate a read error. The rearrangement uses TRBV7-7 and TRBJ2-1; D possibly corresponds to TRBD2 (5 bases). Per the germline V gene, CDR1 is SSHAT and CDR2 is FNYEAQ (reference sequence). This CDR3 has 16 amino acids. The CDR3 is CASSLEVGENGNEQFF. CDR3 sequence (DNA): TGTGCTAGCAGTTTAGAGGTGGGAGAGAATGGCAATGAGCAGTTCTTC.

The J gene is TRBJ2-7, the V gene TRBV4-1; perhaps TRBD2 as D (6 bases). Trimming shortened V by 3 bases and J by 5 bases, and 17 bases separated the two germline ends. The CDR3 is 15 residues long. Germline V gives CDR1 MGHRA, CDR2 YSYEKL. The CDR3 region is CASSHPGGRVNEQYF. DNA for the CDR3: TGCGCCAGCAGCCACCCCGGGGGTCGAGTTAACGAGCAGTACTTC.

The CDR3 protein is CASSLPLVPTSSYNEQFF. CDR3 nucleotides: TGCGCCAGCAGCTTGCCCCTGGTGCCCACAAGCTCCTACAATGAGCAGTTCTTC. The chain is built from TRBV5-1 and TRBJ2-1; D gene unclear. V lost 1 base and J 0 bases, leaving 17 bases between the germline ends. The V gene's germline CDR1 is SGHRS and CDR2 YFSETQ. This CDR3 contains 18 residues.

This rearrangement joins TRBV28 to TRBJ2-1; D is unclear. V was clipped by 3 bases and J by 8 bases, with 17 bases between them. Germline CDR1 MDHEN, CDR2 SYDVKM. This CDR3 is 15 amino acids long. This chain's CDR3 is CASSFGLPNGHEQFF. CDR3 coding DNA: TGTGCCAGCAGTTTTGGGCTGCCCAACGGACATGAGCAGTTCTTC. Looking up the rest from reference TRBV28 and TRBJ2-1 gives the full variable domain: DVKVTQSSRYLVKRTGEKVFLECVQDMDHENMFWYRQDPGLGLRLIYFSYDVKMKEKGDIPEGYSVSREKKERFSLILESASTNQTSMYLCASSFGLPNGHEQFFGPGTRLTVL.

The chain couples TRBV7-8 to TRBJ1-5; possible D gene TRBD1, 6 bases. Germline V gives CDR1 SGHVS, CDR2 FQNEAQ. Deletions cut 4 bases from V and 7 bases from J, with 17 bases between. The CDR3 is 15 amino acids. CDR3 region: CASSSDGGRRQPQHF. Written as DNA, the CDR3 is TGTGCCAGCAGCTCCGACGGGGGGCGAAGACAGCCCCAGCATTTT. Variable domain in full (rest from reference TRBV7-8 and TRBJ1-5): GAGVSQSPRYKVAKRGQDVALRCDPISGHVSLFWYQQALGQGPEFLTYFQNEAQLDKSGLPSDRFFAERPEGSVSTLKIQRTQQEDSAVYLCASSSDGGRRQPQHFGDGTRLSIL.

This chain links TRBV29-1 with TRBJ2-2; D is ambiguous. The CDR3 length is 12 residues. CDR1 SQVTM and CDR2 ANQGSEA come from the germline V gene. Trimming left V 4 bases short and J 3 bases short, with 6 bases between. The CDR3 loop reads CSVARDTGELFF. CDR3 nucleotide sequence: TGCAGCGTTGCTCGGGACACCGGGGAGCTGTTTTTT.

The chain is built from TRBV6-6 and TRBJ1-1; D perhaps matches TRBD1 (5 bases). The CDR3 contains 14 residues. V was trimmed by 6 bases and J by 6 bases, leaving 17 bases between them. CDR1 and CDR2 (germline): MNHNY, SVGAGI (reference sequence). The CDR3 nucleotides are TGTGCCAGCAGCCCCACGGGGCCCGTGTCTGAAGCTTTCTTT. Its translation: CASSPTGPVSEAFF.

The sample holds one count of this clonotype. This chain links TRBV9 with TRBJ2-2; 7 positions match TRBD1. Unmatched junction bases numbered 4, after V lost 4 bases and J lost 1 base. CDR3 size: 15 residues. Looked up from germline, CDR1 is SGDLS and CDR2 is YYNGEE. Written as DNA, the CDR3 is TGTGCCAGCAGCCCCCGGACAGGGAACACCGGGGAGCTGTTTTTT. Translation gives CASSPRTGNTGELFF.

This rearrangement joins TRBV6-6 to TRBJ2-3; D could derive from TRBD1 or TRBD2 (5 bases each). Trimming left V 4 bases short and J 2 bases short, with 10 bases between. This CDR3 spans 14 amino acids. Germline V gives CDR1 MNHNY, CDR2 SVGAGI (reference sequence). The CDR3, as DNA: TGTGCCAGCAGTTCGCCGGGGCCCACAGATACGCAGTATTTT. It codes for CASSSPGPTDTQYF.

V gene TRBV29-1 combines with J gene TRBJ1-2, with 7 bases lining up with TRBD1. Germline CDR1 and CDR2: SQVTM and ANQGSEA. The length of the CDR3 is 14 residues. V lost 4 bases to trimming and J lost 4 bases; unmatched junction nucleotides: 9. The CDR3 DNA follows: TGCAGCGTTGTCGGTCGGACAGGAATCTATGGCTACACCTTC. Translating it yields CSVVGRTGIYGYTF.

The chain recombines TRBV5-1 with TRBJ2-3; 7 nucleotides align to TRBD2. With 4 bases clipped from V and 3 bases from J, the junction kept 14 bases outside the gene matches. The V gene's germline CDR1 is SGHRS and CDR2 YFSETQ. The CDR3 totals 17 residues. The CDR3 reads CASSLVIRLAETDTQYF. The CDR3 coding sequence is TGCGCCAGCAGCCTCGTGATACGCCTAGCGGAAACAGATACGCAGTATTTT.

J is TRBJ1-5 and V is TRBV9; a possible D gene is TRBD1 (5 bases). Per the germline V gene, CDR1 is SGDLS and CDR2 is YYNGEE. CDR3 length: 14 amino acids. V dropped 7 bases and J dropped 3 bases, with 14 bases sitting between them. The DNA for the CDR3 is TGTGCCAGCGGGTATGGGGACCTCAATCAGCCCCAGCATTTT. Residues: CASGYGDLNQPQHF.

The CDR3, as DNA: TGTGCCAGCAGCCCCGTCCGAGGGGATTCACCCCTCCACTTT. It specifies CASSPVRGDSPLHF. The V gene is TRBV7-9, the J gene TRBJ1-6, with a weak D call TRBD1 (5 bases). V gave up 5 bases and J gave up 8 bases, with 13 bases separating them. CDR1 is SEHNR, CDR2 FQNEAQ, per germline (reference sequence). This CDR3 spans 14 amino acids.

This sequence joins TRBV12-3 or TRBV12-4 and TRBJ1-3; D unclear. The CDR3 length is 15 residues. V dropped 8 bases and J dropped 0 bases, with 14 bases sitting between them. The CDR3 sequence: CASQSRGNSGNTIYF. CDR3 DNA sequence: TGTGCCAGCCAAAGCCGTGGGAACTCTGGAAACACCATATATTTT.

The chain recombines TRBV14 with TRBJ2-7; tentatively, D is TRBD1 (6 bases). The germline CDR1 and CDR2 sequences are SGHDN and FVKESK. V was cut by 4 bases and J by 7 bases, with 29 bases left in between. The CDR3 loop spans 18 amino acids. In nucleotides, the CDR3 is TGTGCCAGCAGCCGCTGGCCAGCCTCGACAGGCTTCGGACGAGAGCAGTACTTC. Protein sequence: CASSRWPASTGFGREQYF.

The rearrangement joins TRBV13 to TRBJ1-2, with D possibly being TRBD1 (5 bases). V was shortened by 8 bases and J by 1 base, with 11 bases between the two germline ends. This CDR3 contains 13 residues. Germline CDR1 and CDR2: PRHDT and FYEKMQ (reference sequence). The CDR3 DNA reads TGTGCCAGCGGGACGGGATTTAACTATGGCTACACCTTC. Protein product: CASGTGFNYGYTF.

The chain is built from TRBV6-6 and TRBJ2-1; TRBD1 might be the D (5 bases). The V end was cut by 8 bases, the J end by 10 bases, with 21 bases between. CDR1 and CDR2 from the germline V gene are MNHNY and SVGAGI (reference sequence). The CDR3 contains 14 residues. CDR3 nucleotide sequence: TGTGCCAGCCTCTCCCAGGGCAGAAATACGGAGCAGTTCTTC. This translates into CASLSQGRNTEQFF.

The chain carries TRBV7-9 and TRBJ1-2, with D perhaps TRBD1 (5 bases). Germline V gene sequence: CDR1 SEHNR, CDR2 FQNEAQ (reference sequence). Between the trimmed V and J ends, which lost 4 bases and 2 bases, there was a span of 8 bases. The CDR3 has 13 amino acids. The CDR3 DNA follows: TGTGCCAGCAGCTGGGGGGACAACTATGGCTACACCTTC. This encodes CASSWGDNYGYTF.

The chain recombines TRBV19 with TRBJ2-3; no reliable D call. Trimming took off 6 bases at V and 2 bases at J, with 6 bases between the two ends. Germline values: CDR1 LNHDA, CDR2 SQIVND (reference sequence). The CDR3 is 12 amino acids. The DNA for the CDR3 is TGTGCCAGTAGGGGCATCACAGATACGCAGTATTTT. Protein: CASRGITDTQYF.

The chain has TRBV7-2 and TRBJ2-3; TRBD2 aligns across 7 bases. The CDR3 sequence is 16 residues long. Germline lookup yields CDR1 SGHTA and CDR2 FQGNSA. With V trimmed by 5 bases and J by 2 bases, 10 bases remained unmatched. As DNA, the CDR3 is TGTGCCAGCAGCCAAACTCGAGCGGGGAACACAGATACGCAGTATTTT. Amino acids: CASSQTRAGNTDTQYF.

The chain is built from TRBV10-3 and TRBJ2-5; 10 bases line up with TRBD2. Germline lookup yields CDR1 ENHRY and CDR2 SYGVKD. This CDR3 has 19 amino acids. Losses at the gene ends were 7 bases for V and 4 bases for J; bases not matched to a gene: 21. The CDR3 loop reads CAIKREGPSVVGFGETQYF. CDR3 sequence (DNA): TGTGCCATCAAGCGGGAGGGCCCGTCTGTGGTAGGATTTGGAGAGACCCAGTACTTC.

This sequence joins TRBV6-5 and TRBJ2-5, with D possibly TRBD1 on 5 matching bases. This CDR3 spans 11 amino acids. The V gene lost 5 bases and the J gene lost 7 bases, with 8 bases spanning the gap. Germline CDR1 reads MNHEY; CDR2 reads SVGAGI. The DNA of the CDR3 is TGTGCCAGCAGTGATAGGGGGACCCAGTACTTC. It yields the protein CASSDRGTQYF.

This rearrangement joins TRBV5-4 to TRBJ1-1; D perhaps matches TRBD1 (6 bases). Deletions cut 0 bases from V and 10 bases from J, with 10 bases between. Per the germline V gene, CDR1 is SGHNT and CDR2 is YYREEE (reference sequence). The CDR3 is 12 amino acids. CDR3 bases: TGTGCCAGCAGCTTGGGCACACAGGGAGCTTTCTTT. Translated, it gives CASSLGTQGAFF.

V usage is TRBV7-8 and J usage is TRBJ2-4; D is perhaps TRBD1 (7 bases). CDR3 length: 17 amino acids. CDR1 is SGHVS, CDR2 FQNEAQ, per germline. Trimming removed 1 base from V and 1 base from J, with 14 bases in between. CDR3 in amino acids: CASSLVGGGTAKNIQYF. CDR3 sequence (DNA): TGTGCCAGCAGCTTAGTAGGGGGCGGGACGGCCAAAAACATTCAGTACTTC.

The chain links TRBV7-8 to TRBJ2-2; no definite D call. Germline CDR1 is SGHVS and CDR2 is FQNEAQ. V shed 5 bases and J shed 0 bases, with 13 bases lying between them. The CDR3 consists of 16 residues. In DNA form, the CDR3 reads TGTGCCAGCAGCCCTCCAGATACCACGAACACCGGGGAGCTGTTTTTT. As protein: CASSPPDTTNTGELFF.

This rearrangement joins TRBV4-1 to TRBJ2-1, with 9 bases fitting TRBD2. V gave up 0 bases and J gave up 4 bases; unmatched junction bases: 7. Germline CDR1 is MGHRA and CDR2 is YSYEKL. CDR3 length equals 17 residues. CDR3 sequence (DNA): TGCGCCAGCAGCCAAGATCATACAGCGGGGGGTTACAATGAGCAGTTCTTC. Translated, it gives CASSQDHTAGGYNEQFF.